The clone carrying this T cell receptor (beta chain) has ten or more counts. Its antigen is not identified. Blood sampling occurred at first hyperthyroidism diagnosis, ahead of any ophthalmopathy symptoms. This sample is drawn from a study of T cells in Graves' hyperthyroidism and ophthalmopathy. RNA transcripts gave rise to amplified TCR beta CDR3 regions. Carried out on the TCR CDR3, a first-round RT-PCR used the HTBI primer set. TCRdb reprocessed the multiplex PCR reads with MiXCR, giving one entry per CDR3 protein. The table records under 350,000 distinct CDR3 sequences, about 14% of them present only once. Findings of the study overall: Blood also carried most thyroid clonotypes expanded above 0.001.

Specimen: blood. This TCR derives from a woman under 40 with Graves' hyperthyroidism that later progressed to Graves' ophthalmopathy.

The CDR3 region is CASNQGGGGYTF. DNA for the CDR3: TGTGCCAGCAACCAGGGAGGCGGTGGCTACACCTTC. This chain links TRBV28 with TRBJ1-2, with D maybe TRBD1 (5 bases). CDR1 and CDR2 from the germline V gene are MDHEN and SYDVKM. V gave up 7 bases and J gave up 7 bases, with 13 bases separating them. CDR3 length: 12 residues.